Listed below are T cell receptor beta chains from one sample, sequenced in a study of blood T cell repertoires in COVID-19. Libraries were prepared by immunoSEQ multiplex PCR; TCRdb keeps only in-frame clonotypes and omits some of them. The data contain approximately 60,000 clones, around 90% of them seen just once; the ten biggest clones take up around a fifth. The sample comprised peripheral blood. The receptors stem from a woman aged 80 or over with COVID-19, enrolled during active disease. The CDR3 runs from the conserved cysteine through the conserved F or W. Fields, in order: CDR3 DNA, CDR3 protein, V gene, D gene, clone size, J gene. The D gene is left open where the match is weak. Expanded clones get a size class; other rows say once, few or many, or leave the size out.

CDR3 DNA: TGCGCCAGCAGCCTTCCCGGGACTAGCGGGGGGGAATTACAGGAGACCCAGTACTTC; CDR3 protein: CASSLPGTSGGELQETQYF; V gene: TRBV5-1; D gene: TRBD2; clone size: -; J gene: TRBJ2-5
CDR3 DNA: TGTGCCAGCAGCTTTGGGACAGGAGGATATGGCTACACCTTC; CDR3 protein: CASSFGTGGYGYTF; V gene: TRBV7-9; D gene: TRBD1; clone size: -; J gene: TRBJ1-2
CDR3 DNA: TGTGCCAGCAGCCCAGCGGGGGGGCCTTTTGAGCAGTACTTC; CDR3 protein: CASSPAGGPFEQYF; V gene: TRBV3-1/TRBV3-2; D gene: TRBD2; clone size: -; J gene: TRBJ2-7
CDR3 DNA: TGTGCCAGCAGCACTCGGACAGAAGGGGTTAGAGAAAAACTGTTTTTT; CDR3 protein: CASSTRTEGVREKLFF; V gene: TRBV5-6; D gene: -; clone size: -; J gene: TRBJ1-4
CDR3 DNA: TGTGCCAGCAGCGACCGGGACAGGGCCTACGAGCAGTACTTC; CDR3 protein: CASSDRDRAYEQYF; V gene: TRBV7-8; D gene: TRBD1; clone size: -; J gene: TRBJ2-7
CDR3 DNA: TGTGCCAGCAGACAGGGGGTAGATCAGCCCCAGCATTTT; CDR3 protein: CASRQGVDQPQHF; V gene: TRBV2; D gene: TRBD1; clone size: -; J gene: TRBJ1-5
CDR3 DNA: TGTGCCAGTAGTATTCAGACAGGGGGCTGGGATACGCAGTATTTT; CDR3 protein: CASSIQTGGWDTQYF; V gene: TRBV19; D gene: TRBD1; clone size: -; J gene: TRBJ2-3
CDR3 DNA: TGTGCCAGCAGTGTTCCCATACAGGCCCTTAGCAATCAGCCCCAGCATTTT; CDR3 protein: CASSVPIQALSNQPQHF; V gene: TRBV28; D gene: -; clone size: -; J gene: TRBJ1-5
CDR3 DNA: TGTGCCAGCAGCCCCCATCACACCTCGAACACCGGGGAGCTGTTTTTT; CDR3 protein: CASSPHHTSNTGELFF; V gene: TRBV9; D gene: -; clone size: -; J gene: TRBJ2-2
CDR3 DNA: TGTGCCAGCAACCCTGGACAGGGGGCTAATTCACCCCTCCACTTT; CDR3 protein: CASNPGQGANSPLHF; V gene: TRBV6-5; D gene: TRBD1; clone size: once; J gene: TRBJ1-6